Listed below are T cell receptor beta chains from one sample, sequenced in a study of shared clonotypes between healthy human individuals. This table comes from immunoSEQ multiplex PCR, and its TCRdb copy is limited to in-frame clones, with some not included. The sample includes about 1 million clones, around three quarters of them seen just once. Material: memory CD4+ T cells from PBMCs. The receptors were sampled from a man aged 18 to 30 in good health. Some clones in this sample may be carry-over from other donors' samples. The CDR3 runs from the conserved cysteine through the conserved F or W. A D gene is named only where the DNA matches it firmly. The size of a clone is reported for some rows only, either as once, few or many, or as a class for expanded clones.

D gene: -; V gene: TRBV25-1; clone size: -; J gene: TRBJ2-7; CDR3 protein: CASSVLGGAGEQYF; CDR3 DNA: TGTGCCAGCAGTGTATTAGGGGGCGCGGGGGAGCAGTACTTC
D gene: TRBD2; V gene: TRBV10-2; clone size: many; J gene: TRBJ2-1; CDR3 protein: CASNPGGNGYNEQFF; CDR3 DNA: TGCGCCAGCAACCCGGGAGGGAACGGCTACAATGAGCAGTTCTTC
D gene: TRBD1; V gene: TRBV11-2; clone size: once; J gene: TRBJ1-1; CDR3 protein: CASSSTGLAFF; CDR3 DNA: TGTGCCAGCAGCTCGACAGGGCTTGCTTTCTTT
D gene: TRBD1; V gene: TRBV15; clone size: -; J gene: TRBJ1-5; CDR3 protein: CATSRGSGQNSNQPQHF; CDR3 DNA: TGTGCCACCAGCAGAGGTTCGGGACAGAATAGCAATCAGCCCCAGCATTTT
D gene: -; V gene: TRBV28; clone size: -; J gene: TRBJ2-6; CDR3 protein: CASNRSGANVLTF; CDR3 DNA: TGTGCCAGCAACAGGTCCGGGGCCAACGTCCTGACTTTC
D gene: TRBD1; V gene: TRBV7-9; clone size: few; J gene: TRBJ1-1; CDR3 protein: CASSLVGQGTAFF; CDR3 DNA: TGTGCCAGCAGCTTAGTGGGACAGGGAACAGCTTTCTTT
D gene: -; V gene: TRBV7-2; clone size: -; J gene: TRBJ2-3; CDR3 protein: CASSLRVMDFSVTDTQYF; CDR3 DNA: TGTGCCAGCAGCTTACGGGTTATGGATTTCTCAGTCACAGATACGCAGTATTTT
D gene: TRBD2; V gene: TRBV7-7; clone size: once; J gene: TRBJ2-1; CDR3 protein: CASSFGVAGVPNEQFF; CDR3 DNA: TGTGCCAGCAGCTTTGGCGTAGCGGGAGTTCCCAATGAGCAGTTCTTC
D gene: -; V gene: TRBV7-8; clone size: -; J gene: TRBJ2-1; CDR3 protein: CASSFPRRIRSYNEQFF; CDR3 DNA: TGTGCCAGCAGCTTCCCGCGGCGGATCCGCTCCTACAATGAGCAGTTCTTC
D gene: -; V gene: TRBV28; clone size: once; J gene: TRBJ1-2; CDR3 protein: CASGRQGFYGYTF; CDR3 DNA: TGTGCCAGCGGGCGGCAAGGTTTCTATGGCTACACCTTC
D gene: -; V gene: TRBV5-1; clone size: -; J gene: TRBJ2-3; CDR3 protein: CASSLAGQRYGTQYF; CDR3 DNA: TGCGCCAGCAGCTTGGCCGGACAGCGGTACGGTACGCAGTATTTT
D gene: -; V gene: TRBV5-1; clone size: -; J gene: TRBJ2-5; CDR3 protein: CASRRDGGLETQYF; CDR3 DNA: TGCGCCAGCAGGAGGGATGGGGGGTTAGAGACCCAGTACTTC
D gene: TRBD2; V gene: TRBV5-4; clone size: -; J gene: TRBJ2-1; CDR3 protein: CASSLWTSGLYNEQFF; CDR3 DNA: TGTGCCAGCAGCTTGTGGACTAGCGGGCTCTACAATGAGCAGTTCTTC
D gene: -; V gene: TRBV6-6; clone size: -; J gene: TRBJ2-7; CDR3 protein: CASSYVRGSITYEQYF; CDR3 DNA: TGTGCCAGCAGTTACGTTAGGGGGTCGATCACCTACGAGCAGTACTTC
D gene: TRBD1; V gene: TRBV18; clone size: -; J gene: TRBJ1-5; CDR3 protein: CASSPHPPGTGVGIGQPQHF; CDR3 DNA: TGTGCCAGCTCACCACACCCTCCGGGGACAGGGGTGGGAATTGGGCAGCCCCAGCATTTT
D gene: TRBD2; V gene: TRBV4-3; clone size: -; J gene: TRBJ2-2; CDR3 protein: CASSQGSLAAGEGTGELFF; CDR3 DNA: TGCGCCAGCAGCCAAGGATCACTAGCAGCGGGAGAGGGCACCGGGGAGCTGTTTTTT
D gene: -; V gene: TRBV6-1; clone size: -; J gene: TRBJ1-3; CDR3 protein: CASSGTGTTGNTIYF; CDR3 DNA: TGTGCCAGCAGTGGAACAGGGACGACTGGAAACACCATATATTTT
D gene: -; V gene: TRBV28; clone size: -; J gene: TRBJ1-2; CDR3 protein: CASCPRDPLYGYTF; CDR3 DNA: TGTGCCAGCTGCCCCCGGGACCCCCTGTATGGCTACACCTTC
D gene: -; V gene: TRBV5-1; clone size: -; J gene: TRBJ2-1; CDR3 protein: CASSYGLGYNEQFF; CDR3 DNA: TGCGCCAGCAGCTATGGACTGGGGTACAATGAGCAGTTCTTC
D gene: TRBD2; V gene: TRBV7-2; clone size: -; J gene: TRBJ2-5; CDR3 protein: CASSFLSGSGETQYF; CDR3 DNA: TGTGCCAGCAGCTTCCTTAGCGGGAGTGGGGAGACCCAGTACTTC
D gene: TRBD2; V gene: TRBV30; clone size: -; J gene: TRBJ2-2; CDR3 protein: CAWRRSGANTGELFF; CDR3 DNA: TGTGCCTGGAGGCGCAGCGGGGCGAACACCGGGGAGCTGTTTTTT
D gene: TRBD2; V gene: TRBV7-8; clone size: -; J gene: TRBJ2-3; CDR3 protein: CASSSGLAGGPAQDTQYF; CDR3 DNA: TGTGCCAGCAGCTCGGGACTAGCGGGAGGGCCAGCACAGGATACGCAGTATTTT
D gene: -; V gene: TRBV19; clone size: few; J gene: TRBJ2-2; CDR3 protein: CASSIVWGLTGELFF; CDR3 DNA: TGTGCCAGTAGTATAGTCTGGGGACTCACCGGGGAGCTGTTTTTT
D gene: -; V gene: TRBV6-5; clone size: -; J gene: TRBJ1-2; CDR3 protein: CASSPSRHLSRGYTF; CDR3 DNA: TGTGCCAGCAGCCCCAGTCGGCATTTGAGCAGGGGCTACACCTTC
D gene: -; V gene: TRBV10-1; clone size: -; J gene: TRBJ2-3; CDR3 protein: CASSRTTLDTQYF; CDR3 DNA: TGCGCCAGCAGCCGGACTACCTTGGATACGCAGTATTTT
D gene: -; V gene: TRBV11-3; clone size: few; J gene: TRBJ2-3; CDR3 protein: CASSLGGSTDTQYF; CDR3 DNA: TGTGCCAGCAGCTTAGGTGGGAGCACAGATACGCAGTATTTT
D gene: -; V gene: TRBV9; clone size: -; J gene: TRBJ2-7; CDR3 protein: CASRPGLDSYEQYF; CDR3 DNA: TGTGCCAGCAGACCGGGTCTAGACTCCTACGAGCAGTACTTC
D gene: TRBD2; V gene: TRBV19; clone size: -; J gene: TRBJ2-1; CDR3 protein: CASKRTSGSWDEQFF; CDR3 DNA: TGTGCCAGTAAAAGGACTAGCGGGAGCTGGGATGAGCAGTTCTTC
D gene: TRBD1; V gene: TRBV2; clone size: -; J gene: TRBJ2-7; CDR3 protein: CASSENRDSQIYEQYF; CDR3 DNA: TGTGCCAGCAGTGAAAACCGGGACAGCCAAATCTACGAGCAGTACTTC
D gene: -; V gene: TRBV29-1; clone size: few; J gene: TRBJ1-1; CDR3 protein: CSVEDVGQNTEAFF; CDR3 DNA: TGCAGCGTTGAAGATGTGGGGCAGAACACTGAAGCTTTCTTT
D gene: TRBD2; V gene: TRBV28; clone size: few; J gene: TRBJ2-1; CDR3 protein: CASSLSLAGLSSTSSYNEQFF; CDR3 DNA: TGTGCCAGCAGTTTATCGCTAGCGGGATTATCTAGTACGAGCTCCTACAATGAGCAGTTCTTC
D gene: -; V gene: TRBV4-1; clone size: -; J gene: TRBJ1-3; CDR3 protein: CASSRDAGHGNTIYF; CDR3 DNA: TGCGCCAGCAGCCGAGACGCGGGGCACGGAAACACCATATATTTT
D gene: TRBD1; V gene: TRBV6-6; clone size: -; J gene: TRBJ1-4; CDR3 protein: CASRNRGPNEKLFF; CDR3 DNA: TGTGCCAGCAGGAACAGGGGGCCTAATGAAAAACTGTTTTTT
D gene: -; V gene: TRBV2; clone size: -; J gene: TRBJ2-7; CDR3 protein: CASSEHQGQYF; CDR3 DNA: TGTGCCAGCAGTGAACACCAGGGGCAGTACTTC
D gene: -; V gene: TRBV6-5; clone size: -; J gene: TRBJ1-1; CDR3 protein: CASSSQRAANTEAFF; CDR3 DNA: TGTGCCAGCAGCTCCCAACGGGCGGCCAACACTGAAGCTTTCTTT
D gene: -; V gene: TRBV28; clone size: few; J gene: TRBJ1-5; CDR3 protein: CASSSSPLGGPQHF; CDR3 DNA: TGTGCCAGCAGTTCGTCGCCACTGGGGGGGCCCCAGCATTTT
D gene: TRBD2; V gene: TRBV28; clone size: -; J gene: TRBJ2-5; CDR3 protein: CASTTGGVAETQYF; CDR3 DNA: TGTGCCAGCACAACGGGGGGAGTTGCGGAGACCCAGTACTTC
D gene: TRBD1; V gene: TRBV12-5; clone size: many; J gene: TRBJ1-5; CDR3 protein: CASGLVLQGQFNQPQHF; CDR3 DNA: TGTGCTAGTGGTTTGGTACTCCAGGGACAGTTCAATCAGCCCCAGCATTTT
D gene: -; V gene: TRBV28; clone size: few; J gene: TRBJ1-5; CDR3 protein: CASSLRRQPQHF; CDR3 DNA: TGTGCCAGCAGTTTACGACGCCAGCCCCAGCATTTT
D gene: -; V gene: TRBV7-9; clone size: -; J gene: TRBJ2-4; CDR3 protein: CASSSDFAGQNIQYF; CDR3 DNA: TGTGCCAGCAGCTCAGACTTCGCCGGCCAAAACATTCAGTACTTC
D gene: -; V gene: TRBV7-6; clone size: -; J gene: TRBJ1-1; CDR3 protein: CASSLAAMMNTEAFF; CDR3 DNA: TGTGCCAGCAGCTTAGCGGCGATGATGAACACTGAAGCTTTCTTT
D gene: -; V gene: TRBV4-3; clone size: -; J gene: TRBJ2-1; CDR3 protein: CASSLVGSARTYNEQFF; CDR3 DNA: TGCGCCAGCAGCCTTGTAGGGAGCGCTCGAACCTACAATGAGCAGTTCTTC